The T cell receptor beta chain under discussion was sequenced for a study of radiotherapy plus CTLA-4 blockade in lung cancer. CDR1 and CDR2 from the germline V gene are ENHRY and SYGVKD. The length of the CDR3 is 14 residues. Trimming took 5 bases from V and 1 from J; bases not matched to a gene: 2. Sequenced by immunoSEQ multiplex PCR; TCRdb stores in-frame clones only, minus some. The top ten clones hold just over 0.85% of a sample with 70,000 to 90,000 clones, more than 75% of them seen once. Those with chemo-refractory metastatic non-small-cell lung cancer were treated with focal radiation combined with CTLA-4 blockade using ipilimumab. This clone showed up just once.

The receptor was isolated from a human donor with non-small cell lung cancer who had stable disease on radiotherapy plus ipilimumab. This specimen consisted of peripheral blood, obtained from a patient treated with radiotherapy plus ipilimumab. The chain combines TRBV10-3 with TRBJ2-3; 8 bases are a match to TRBD2. CDR3 DNA sequence: TGTGCCATCAGTTCAGCGGGGGGCACAGATACGCAGTATTTT. It is translated as CAISSAGGTDTQYF.